This TCR beta chain was sequenced in a study of cytomegalovirus exposure and HLA in healthy donors. Germline CDR1 is SGHTA and CDR2 is FQGNSA. Trimming removed 5 bases at V and 5 bases at J, with 13 bases between. The CDR3 contains 14 residues. PCR involved 60 Vbeta and 13 Jbeta primers. Repertoires were generated with immunoSEQ multiplex PCR, while TCRdb's copy carries only in-frame clones and drops some. The table records about 110,000 clones, about 75% of them present only once. Although they were nominally healthy when sampled, donors likely had unrecorded immune exposures. The study's findings and limits: A further, later analysis showed that HLA-associated TCR beta chains (compared with equally common others) were more clonally expanded. One later analysis reportedly identified an Asian-associated ancestry cluster that showed fewer N-insertions than the roughly 600-donor mean.

In regard to this clone: Its antigen is as yet unknown.

Sample: PBMCs. The sequence was obtained from a male donor in good health and CMV-seropositive. The chain combines TRBV7-2 with TRBJ2-1, with D tentatively TRBD2 (6 bases). This chain's CDR3 is CASSPSSAHNEQFF. The DNA for the CDR3 is TGTGCCAGCAGCCCCTCTAGCGCGCACAATGAGCAGTTCTTC.